Detailed here is one T cell receptor (beta chain). What it binds is not known. This sample is drawn from a study of cytomegalovirus exposure and HLA in healthy donors. Trimming removed 2 bases from V and 5 bases from J; junction bases left unmatched: 6. This CDR3 is built from 15 residues. CDR1 MDHEN and CDR2 SYDVKM come from the germline V gene. Assay: immunoSEQ multiplex PCR; the TCRdb copy retains only in-frame clones and omits some. The sample records about 110,000 clones, around 95% being singletons. Findings and caveats of the study: Most observed TCR sequences were rare, whereas some public TCRs were detected in many donors. The investigators catalogued 150 or so TCR beta chains as cytomegalovirus-associated. With high specificity and sensitivity, the classifier reportedly diagnosed cytomegalovirus status.

This receptor was identified in a woman aged 18-35 years in good health and CMV-seronegative. The sequenced material came from PBMCs. This rearrangement joins TRBV28 to TRBJ2-5; 9 nucleotides match TRBD2. CDR3 nucleotides: TGTGCCAGCAGTTTAGGGGCGGGGGGGATCGAGACCCAGTACTTC. Its translation is CASSLGAGGIETQYF. The complete variable domain, with remaining parts taken from reference TRBV28 and TRBJ2-5, reads DVKVTQSSRYLVKRTGEKVFLECVQDMDHENMFWYRQDPGLGLRLIYFSYDVKMKEKGDIPEGYSVSREKKERFSLILESASTNQTSMYLCASSLGAGGIETQYFGPGTRLLVL.